The 19 T cell receptor beta chains below were found in one sample sequenced in a study of OX40 agonist ivuxolimab in advanced cancers. Assay: immunoSEQ multiplex PCR; the TCRdb copy retains only in-frame clones and omits some. Altogether fewer than 40,000 clones are present, 84% being singletons, with the ten largest covering approximately 20%. Sequenced here: CD4+ or CD8+ T cells sorted from blood, sampled in a trial of the OX40 agonist ivuxolimab. The receptors shown here come from an adult with an advanced solid tumor such as melanoma, head and neck, liver or kidney cancer.

V gene TRBV10-3 combines with J gene TRBJ1-2; 10 bases map to TRBD1. The CDR3 runs 15 residues. V shed 8 bases and J 3 bases; nucleotides not matched to a gene: 9. Germline V gene lookup returns CDR1 ENHRY and CDR2 SYGVKD. The DNA of the CDR3 is TGTGCCATCGGGGTCCCGGGACAGGGGTACTATGGCTACACCTTC. Translated, it gives CAIGVPGQGYYGYTF.

The rearrangement links TRBV13 to TRBJ2-1, with 13 bases aligning to TRBD2. This CDR3 region has 15 residues. Per the germline V gene, CDR1 is PRHDT and CDR2 is FYEKMQ (reference sequence). V was clipped by 5 bases and J by 5 bases; unmatched bases: 3. CDR3 sequence reads: CASSQGLAGDNEQFF. CDR3 sequence (DNA): TGTGCCAGCAGCCAAGGACTAGCGGGAGACAATGAGCAGTTCTTC.

V and J are TRBV5-1 and TRBJ2-3; possible D gene TRBD2, 5 bases. CDR3 length equals 14 residues. Trimming took off 0 bases at V and 6 bases at J, with 11 bases between the two ends. The germline V gene encodes CDR1 SGHRS and CDR2 YFSETQ. For the CDR3, the DNA is TGCGCCAGCAGCTTGGGGGGAGAAGTGGATACGCAGTATTTT. Amino acids: CASSLGGEVDTQYF.

V is TRBV5-1 and J is TRBJ2-2, with 11 bases matching TRBD1. The CDR3 is 15 residues long. The germline gives CDR1 SGHRS, CDR2 YFSETQ. J was trimmed by 6 bases and V by 3 bases; bases with no gene match: 4. CDR3 sequence (DNA): TGCGCCAGCAGCTCCGGGACAGGGGGTCCCGGGGAGCTGTTTTTT. Translating gives CASSSGTGGPGELFF.

J is TRBJ2-2 and V is TRBV5-1; no clear D. This CDR3 spans 14 amino acids. Germline V gene lookup returns CDR1 SGHRS and CDR2 YFSETQ. Trimming pared 0 bases from V and 5 bases from J, leaving 8 bases between. The CDR3 loop reads CASSLARGTGELFF. The CDR3 bases are TGCGCCAGCAGCTTGGCCCGCGGTACCGGGGAGCTGTTTTTT.

This rearrangement joins TRBV29-1 to TRBJ2-1; perhaps TRBD2 as D (6 bases). Germline CDR1 is SQVTM and CDR2 is ANQGSEA. V was cut by 6 bases and J by 9 bases, with 12 bases left in between. This CDR3 spans 11 amino acids. The CDR3, as DNA: TGCAGCGTGCGACTAGGTTCTGAGCAGTTCTTC. Encoded protein: CSVRLGSEQFF.

This chain connects TRBV29-1 to TRBJ1-2; TRBD1 is a possible D gene (5 bases). With 4 bases removed from V and 8 bases from J, the gap between germline ends came to 11 bases. The CDR3 runs 11 residues. Germline lookup yields CDR1 SQVTM and CDR2 ANQGSEA. CDR3 nucleotides: TGCAGCGTTGCACAGGAATTGGGCTACACCTTC. It codes for CSVAQELGYTF.

The rearrangement joins TRBV9 to TRBJ1-6; no reliable D call. The length of the CDR3 is 13 residues. Trimming removed 3 bases at V and 7 bases at J, with 8 bases between. The germline V gene encodes CDR1 SGDLS and CDR2 YYNGEE. In DNA form, the CDR3 reads TGTGCCAGCAGCGGAATACAGAATTCACCCCTCCACTTT. Translating gives CASSGIQNSPLHF.

The V call is TRBV10-3, the J call TRBJ2-7; unclear D gene. CDR3 size: 10 residues. CDR1 is ENHRY and CDR2 is SYGVKD in the germline V gene. The V end was cut by 8 bases, the J end by 5 bases, with 7 bases between. The CDR3 reads CAIGNNEQYF. The CDR3 DNA reads as TGTGCCATCGGGAATAACGAGCAGTACTTC.

This clone was observed a single time. This chain joins TRBV11-2 and TRBJ2-4, with D maybe TRBD2 (5 bases). With 5 bases removed from V and 3 bases from J, the gap between germline ends came to 14 bases. CDR3 size: 15 residues. CDR1 and CDR2 (germline): SGHAT, FQNNGV. The CDR3 DNA is TGTGCCAGCAGCCCTCCATCCGCGGGCAAAAACATTCAGTACTTC. Amino acids: CASSPPSAGKNIQYF.

This chain links TRBV27 with TRBJ2-7, with no clear D. The CDR3 extends over 13 amino acids. V shed 3 bases and J shed 0 bases, with 6 bases lying between them. Germline assignment: CDR1 MNHEY and CDR2 SMNVEV (reference sequence). The CDR3 bases are TGTGCCAGCAGTTTTCGGGTCTCCTACGAGCAGTACTTC. Amino acid sequence: CASSFRVSYEQYF.

This clone was observed a few times. The V call is TRBV20-1, the J call TRBJ2-7; tentative D call: TRBD2 (6 bases). Per germline, CDR1 DFQATT and CDR2 SNEGSKA (reference sequence). The CDR3 totals 10 residues. The V and J ends lost 5 bases and 6 bases respectively, with 8 bases between them. The CDR3 sequence: CSAEEGEQYF. The CDR3 region has the DNA TGCAGTGCTGAGGAGGGCGAGCAGTACTTC.

The CDR3 here is CASSAGTGGLYEQYF. In DNA, the CDR3 is TGTGCCAGCAGCGCCGGGACAGGGGGCCTCTACGAGCAGTACTTC. This chain links TRBV9 with TRBJ2-7; 12 nucleotides match TRBD1. This CDR3 is 15 amino acids long. CDR1 and CDR2 (germline): SGDLS, YYNGEE. V gave up 3 bases and J gave up 3 bases; unmatched junction bases: 4. The full variable domain, completed using reference TRBV9 and TRBJ2-7, is DSGVTQTPKHLITATGQRVTLRCSPRSGDLSVYWYQQSLDQGLQFLIQYYNGEERAKGNILERFSAQQFPDLHSELNLSSLELGDSALYFCASSAGTGGLYEQYFGPGTRLTVT.

This chain links TRBV4-3 with TRBJ1-1, with D uncertain. Germline-derived CDR1 and CDR2 are LGHNA and YSLEER. The V end lost 3 bases, the J end lost 5 bases, and 16 bases lay between the germline ends. The CDR3 is 15 amino acids. CDR3 region: CASSQLSFLGTEAFF. As DNA, the CDR3 is TGCGCCAGCAGCCAGCTCTCGTTCCTGGGGACTGAAGCTTTCTTT.

The chain couples TRBV10-3 to TRBJ2-3; no firm D call. From germline, CDR1 is ENHRY and CDR2 SYGVKD. V was shortened by 11 bases and J by 5 bases, with 11 bases between the two germline ends. This CDR3 region has 11 residues. CDR3 in amino acids: CASKGKDTQYF. As DNA, the CDR3 is TGTGCCTCCAAAGGGAAAGATACGCAGTATTTT.

V usage is TRBV27 and J usage is TRBJ2-1; D remains unclear. The germline CDR1 and CDR2 sequences are MNHEY and SMNVEV (reference sequence). V lost 5 bases and J lost 1, with 12 bases in between. The CDR3 totals 15 residues. CDR3 in amino acids: CASSLRASSYNEQFF. The CDR3 region has the DNA TGTGCCAGCAGTCTCCGGGCTTCGTCCTACAATGAGCAGTTCTTC.

V gene TRBV12-5 combines with J gene TRBJ1-1; D is unclear. The CDR3 extends over 13 amino acids. Per the germline V gene, CDR1 is LGHNT and CDR2 is FRNRAP. V gave up 1 base and J gave up 1 base, with 4 bases separating them. CDR3 in DNA: TGTGCTAGTGGTTTGGGGAGGAACACTGAAGCTTTCTTT. Amino acids: CASGLGRNTEAFF. Full variable domain (rest looked up from reference TRBV12-5 and TRBJ1-1): DARVTQTPRHKVTEMGQEVTMRCQPILGHNTVFWYRQTMMQGLELLAYFRNRAPLDDSGMPKDRFSAEMPDATLATLKIQPSEPRDSAVYFCASGLGRNTEAFFGQGTRLTVV.

This clone was recorded a few times. The chain uses TRBV30 and TRBJ1-1, with 7 bases that match TRBD1. The germline V gene encodes CDR1 GTSNPN and CDR2 SVGIG (reference sequence). V lost 8 bases to trimming and J lost 2 bases; unmatched junction nucleotides: 8. CDR3 length: 13 residues. CDR3 loop: CATGVSPNTEAFF. The CDR3 DNA reads as TGTGCCACAGGGGTATCCCCAAACACTGAAGCTTTCTTT.

V and J are TRBV11-2 and TRBJ2-3; TRBD2 is a possible D gene (5 bases). V was pared by 5 bases and J by 5 bases, with 20 bases between. CDR3 length: 16 residues. Germline assignment: CDR1 SGHAT and CDR2 FQNNGV. CDR3: CASSPIRGKVLDTQYF. For the CDR3, the DNA is TGTGCCAGCAGCCCCATTCGGGGTAAAGTCTTAGATACGCAGTATTTT.